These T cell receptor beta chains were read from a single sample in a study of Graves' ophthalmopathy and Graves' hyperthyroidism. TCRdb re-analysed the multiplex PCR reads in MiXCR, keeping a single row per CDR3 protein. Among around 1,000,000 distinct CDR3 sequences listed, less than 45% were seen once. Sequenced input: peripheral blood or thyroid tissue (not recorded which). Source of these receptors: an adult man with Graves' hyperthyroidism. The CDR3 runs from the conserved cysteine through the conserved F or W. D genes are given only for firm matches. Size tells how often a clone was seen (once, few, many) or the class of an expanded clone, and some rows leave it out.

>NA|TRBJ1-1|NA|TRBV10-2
TGTGCCAGCAGTTACTCGACAGTTAACGCTTTCTTT
CASSYSTVNAFF
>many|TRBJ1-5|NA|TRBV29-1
TGCAGCGTGGGGGGAGGAAGCAATCAGCCCCAGCATTTT
CSVGGGSNQPQHF
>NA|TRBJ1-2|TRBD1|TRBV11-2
TGTGCCAGCAGCTTACCGGGACAGGGGGAAGGCTATGGCTACACCTTC
CASSLPGQGEGYGYTF
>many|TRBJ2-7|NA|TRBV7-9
TGTGCCAGCAGCTTAATAGGACGGTCGGCCTACGAGCAGTACTTC
CASSLIGRSAYEQYF
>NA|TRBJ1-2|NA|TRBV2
TGTGCCAGCAGTGTCCCCAGAAAGAGGGGCTACACCTTC
CASSVPRKRGYTF
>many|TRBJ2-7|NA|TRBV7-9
TGTGCCAGCAGCGCATCCGGGACCCCGGAGTACGAGCAGTACTTC
CASSASGTPEYEQYF
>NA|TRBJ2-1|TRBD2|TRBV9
TGTGCCAGCAGCGTCGGCGGGAGGGCTTACAATGAGCAGTTCTTC
CASSVGGRAYNEQFF
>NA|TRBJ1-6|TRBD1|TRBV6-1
TGTGCCAGCCCGGGACAGCTTAATTCACCCCTCCACTTT
CASPGQLNSPLHF
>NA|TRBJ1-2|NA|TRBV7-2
TGTGCCAGCAGCTTGGTGGCAGGGATCTATGGCTACACCTTC
CASSLVAGIYGYTF
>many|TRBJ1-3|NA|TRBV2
TGTGCCAGCAGCCAGGGACCGCCTCGAAGGTTGGAAAACACCATATATTTT
CASSQGPPRRLENTIYF
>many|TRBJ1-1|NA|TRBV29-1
TGCAGCGTTCCCCCCCCGGCAGGGGCGCACACTGAAGCTTTCTTT
CSVPPPAGAHTEAFF
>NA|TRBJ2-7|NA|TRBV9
TGTGCCAGCAGCGTGGCGAGTCAAGGGTACGAGCAGTACTTC
CASSVASQGYEQYF
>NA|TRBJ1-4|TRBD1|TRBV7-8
TGTGCCAGCAGCCGGACAGGGTGGGCTGAAAAACTGTTTTTT
CASSRTGWAEKLFF
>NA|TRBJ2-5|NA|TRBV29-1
TGCAGCGTTTATTTAGGCGAGACCCAGTACTTC
CSVYLGETQYF
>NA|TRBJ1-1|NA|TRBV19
TGTGCCAGTCGGCAGGGGAAGGACACTGAAGCTTTCTTT
CASRQGKDTEAFF
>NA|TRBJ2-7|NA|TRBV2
TGTGCCAGCAGTCCCCCCGGGTGGGAGCAGTGCTTC
CASSPPGWEQCF
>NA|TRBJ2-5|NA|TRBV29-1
TGCAGCGTTGGGCCGGGCGGGACCCAGTACTTC
CSVGPGGTQYF
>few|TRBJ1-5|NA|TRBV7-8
TGTGCCAGCAGCTCAGACTTTACAGGGCAGCCCCAGCATTTT
CASSSDFTGQPQHF
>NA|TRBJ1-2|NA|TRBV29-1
TGCAGCCCGGCGGGGCATGGCTACACCTTC
CSPAGHGYTF
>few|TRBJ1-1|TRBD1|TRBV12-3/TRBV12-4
TGTGCCAGCAGTCCAGGGGACAGGGTCTCGACCACTGAAGCTTTCTTT
CASSPGDRVSTTEAFF
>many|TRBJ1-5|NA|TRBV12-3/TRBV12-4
TGTGCCAGCGGAGGGGGAGCGTCGGCCCAGCATTTT
CASGGGASAQHF
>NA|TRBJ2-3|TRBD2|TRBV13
TGTGCCAGCAGCGTAAGCGGGGGCAGCACAGATACGCAGTATTTT
CASSVSGGSTDTQYF
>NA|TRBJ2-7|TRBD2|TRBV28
TGTGCCAGCGTACTAGCGGGGTTTTATTGCTCCTACGAGCAGTACTTC
CASVLAGFYCSYEQYF
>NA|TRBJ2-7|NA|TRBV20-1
TGCAGTGCTGCTTTCCGGACCGAGCAGTACTTC
CSAAFRTEQYF
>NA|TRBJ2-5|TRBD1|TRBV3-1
TGTGCCAGCAGCCACGTGTCGGACAGGTCTGAGACCCAGTACTTC
CASSHVSDRSETQYF
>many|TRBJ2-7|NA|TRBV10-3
TGTGCCATTTCCGGACCGGGAAACCCCTACGAGCAGTACTTC
CAISGPGNPYEQYF
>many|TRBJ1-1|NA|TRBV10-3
TGTGCCATCAGTGACCAGGGCTTGAACACTGAAGCTTTCTTT
CAISDQGLNTEAFF
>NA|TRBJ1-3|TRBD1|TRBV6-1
TGTGCCAGCCAGACAGGGGTGTTCACCATATATTTT
CASQTGVFTIYF
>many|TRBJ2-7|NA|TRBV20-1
TGCAGTGCGGGCCCGTTGGAGGGAGGCTACGAGCAGTACTTC
CSAGPLEGGYEQYF
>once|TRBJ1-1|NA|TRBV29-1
TGCAGCGTGGACATCACCGCTGAAGCTTTCTTT
CSVDITAEAFF
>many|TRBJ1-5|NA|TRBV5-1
TGCGCCAGCAGCTTGGGGGAGGGAAGTCAGCCCCAGCATTTT
CASSLGEGSQPQHF